Listed here are 30 T cell receptor beta chains from one sample, sequenced in a study of T-cell reconstitution after alpha-beta-depleted transplantation in children. Preparation of the TCRbeta library involved a method that used unique molecular identifiers. From the PCR reads, TCRdb called clonotypes with MiXCR, one entry per CDR3 protein. Of about 400,000 distinct CDR3 sequences listed, roughly 21% are singletons. This sample comprised PBMCs from the stem cell graft donor, obtained from the stem cell graft. The source is a human donor who donated a stem cell graft to a child with acute myeloid leukemia.

This clonotype has ten or more counts. The chain has TRBV29-1 and TRBJ2-5, with D perhaps TRBD2 (6 bases). This CDR3 comprises 14 residues. Trimming stripped 6 bases from V and 1 base from J, with 15 bases between. From germline, CDR1 is SQVTM and CDR2 ANQGSEA. CDR3 nucleotide sequence: TGCAGCGTCCGCCCGGGACTTCTCCAAGAGACCCAGTACTTC. This sequence encodes CSVRPGLLQETQYF.

There are a few counts of this clonotype. The chain couples TRBV12-3 or TRBV12-4 to TRBJ2-6; no reliable D call. V was shortened by 5 bases and J by 2 bases, with 13 bases between the two germline ends. The CDR3 consists of 16 residues. In nucleotides, the CDR3 is TGTGCCAGCAGTCGACACAGAGAGCCTGGGGCCAACGTCCTGACTTTC. Encoded protein: CASSRHREPGANVLTF.

The chain links TRBV11-1 to TRBJ2-6, with D possibly matching TRBD1 (5 bases). Germline V gene lookup returns CDR1 SGHAT and CDR2 FQDESV (reference sequence). The CDR3 length is 18 residues. Trimming pared 5 bases from V and 0 bases from J, leaving 17 bases between. In DNA form, the CDR3 reads TGTGCCAGCAGCGAGATGTTCAAGGGGTTCTCTGGGGCCAACGTCCTGACTTTC. Protein: CASSEMFKGFSGANVLTF.

The V gene is TRBV30, the J gene TRBJ1-1; D uncertain. Germline V gene sequence: CDR1 GTSNPN, CDR2 SVGIG (reference sequence). The CDR3 runs 13 residues. V lost 2 bases and J 2 bases, leaving 9 bases between the germline ends. This CDR3 is CAWSLGSNTEAFF. The CDR3 nucleotides are TGTGCCTGGAGTCTAGGAAGTAACACTGAAGCTTTCTTT.

This clonotype was found many times. CDR3 bases: TGCAGCGTTAGCGTAGCGGGGGCAGATACGCAGTATTTT. Protein product: CSVSVAGADTQYF. This chain joins TRBV29-1 and TRBJ2-3, with TRBD2 matching over 9 bases. This CDR3 comprises 13 residues. Trimming cost V 5 bases and J 4 bases; bases outside gene matches: 4. The germline V gene has CDR1 SQVTM and CDR2 ANQGSEA.

This clonotype was observed at least ten times. This sequence joins TRBV20-1 and TRBJ2-5, with D hard to call. From germline, CDR1 is DFQATT and CDR2 SNEGSKA (reference sequence). V lost 2 bases and J lost 1, with 8 bases in between. The CDR3 is 13 amino acids. CDR3 residues: CSARFRTQETQYF. In DNA form, the CDR3 reads TGCAGTGCTAGATTCCGGACCCAAGAGACCCAGTACTTC.

This clonotype came up many times. The rearrangement uses TRBV20-1 and TRBJ2-1; TRBD1 or TRBD2 may be the D gene (5 bases each). The V gene's germline CDR1 is DFQATT and CDR2 SNEGSKA (reference sequence). V was shortened by 0 bases and J by 0 bases, with 12 bases between the two germline ends. This CDR3 is 16 amino acids long. Here the CDR3 reads CSARDLVGPSYNEQFF. The CDR3 nucleotides are TGCAGTGCTAGAGATCTCGTGGGACCCTCCTACAATGAGCAGTTCTTC.

V and J are TRBV28 and TRBJ2-7; the D gene is possibly TRBD2 (5 bases). This CDR3 contains 14 residues. The V gene's germline CDR1 is MDHEN and CDR2 SYDVKM. The V gene lost 2 bases and the J gene lost 6 bases, with 14 bases spanning the gap. This CDR3 is CASSLPASLSEQYF. DNA of the CDR3: TGTGCCAGCAGTTTACCCGCTAGCCTAAGCGAGCAGTACTTC.

This clonotype was counted between two and nine times. The CDR3 DNA sequence: TGTGCCAGCAACGCGGACCCGAACACTGAAGCTTTCTTT. Amino acid sequence: CASNADPNTEAFF. The J gene is TRBJ1-1, the V gene TRBV6-6; no definite D call. Per germline, CDR1 MNHNY and CDR2 SVGAGI (reference sequence). V lost 7 bases and J 1 base, leaving 10 bases between the germline ends. The CDR3 loop spans 13 amino acids.

Only a few counts were recorded for this clonotype. The chain uses TRBV24-1 and TRBJ2-3; TRBD2 aligns across 7 bases. The CDR3 has 17 amino acids. Trimming removed 4 bases from V and 2 bases from J; junction bases left unmatched: 11. In germline, CDR1 is KGHDR, CDR2 SFDVKD. CDR3 in DNA: TGTGCCACCAGTGAGGCGAGACTAGCAGGACTCACAGATACGCAGTATTTT. This gives the protein CATSEARLAGLTDTQYF.

V and J are TRBV7-9 and TRBJ2-3, with D unclear. Trimming took off 3 bases at V and 1 base at J, with 8 bases between the two ends. The CDR3 has 14 amino acids. Germline lookup yields CDR1 SEHNR and CDR2 FQNEAQ (reference sequence). The CDR3 sequence is CASSFQVRTDTQYF. CDR3 bases: TGTGCCAGCAGCTTCCAGGTCCGCACAGATACGCAGTATTTT. The variable domain in full, completed from reference TRBV7-9 and TRBJ2-3, reads DTGVSQNPRHKITKRGQNVTFRCDPISEHNRLYWYRQTLGQGPEFLTYFQNEAQLEKSRLLSDRFSAERPKGSFSTLEIQRTEQGDSAMYLCASSFQVRTDTQYFGPGTRLTVL.

The J gene is TRBJ2-7, the V gene TRBV29-1; TRBD2 matches 8 bases. V shed 7 bases, J shed 2 bases, and the junction held 10 bases outside the gene matches. The length of the CDR3 is 14 residues. CDR1 is SQVTM, CDR2 ANQGSEA, per germline. The CDR3 DNA is TGCAGCGCCCCAGCGGGAGCCGACCCCTACGAGCAGTACTTC. Its translation is CSAPAGADPYEQYF.

In its sample, this clonotype was seen once. Just one base apart from a much larger clone, this may be a read error. V and J are TRBV12-3 or TRBV12-4 and TRBJ1-5; D ambiguous. The V gene lost 2 bases and the J gene lost 4 bases, with 6 bases spanning the gap. The CDR3 is 13 amino acids. CDR3 nucleotide sequence: TGTGCCAGCAGTTTATTGGTAAATCAGCCCCAGCATTTT. This codes for CASSLLVNQPQHF.

Many counts were recorded for this clonotype. The chain combines TRBV27 with TRBJ2-3; 7 nucleotides match TRBD1. J was trimmed by 4 bases and V by 5 bases; bases with no gene match: 6. Germline V gene lookup returns CDR1 MNHEY and CDR2 SMNVEV (reference sequence). The CDR3 consists of 14 residues. The CDR3 protein is CASSITGVADTQYF. The CDR3 DNA reads TGTGCCAGCAGTATCACAGGGGTGGCAGATACGCAGTATTTT.

Many counts were recorded for this clonotype. CDR3 coding DNA: TGTGCCATCAGCGGTAAGTGGAGCTCCTACAATGAGCAGTTCTTC. This encodes CAISGKWSSYNEQFF. This rearrangement joins TRBV10-3 to TRBJ2-1; D not resolved. Trimming took off 6 bases at V and 0 bases at J, with 12 bases between the two ends. CDR3 length: 15 amino acids. Germline V gene lookup returns CDR1 ENHRY and CDR2 SYGVKD.

There are a few counts of this clonotype. V and J are TRBV12-5 and TRBJ1-3; a possible D gene is TRBD1 (5 bases). Germline lookup yields CDR1 LGHNT and CDR2 FRNRAP. The CDR3 is 15 amino acids. Trimming cost V 9 bases and J 0 bases, with 15 bases left between them. In nucleotides, the CDR3 is TGTGCTAGCGGCGGGGGACGCTACTCTGGAAACACCATATATTTT. This gives the protein CASGGGRYSGNTIYF.

The chain uses TRBV5-1 and TRBJ2-3, with D tentatively TRBD1 (6 bases). This CDR3 spans 16 amino acids. Germline V gene lookup returns CDR1 SGHRS and CDR2 YFSETQ. V lost 0 bases to trimming and J lost 2 bases, with 13 bases between them. The DNA for the CDR3 is TGCGCCAGCAGCTTGGCTGGCAGGGGTCCCACAGATACGCAGTATTTT. This encodes CASSLAGRGPTDTQYF.

The sample holds many counts of this clonotype. The gene calls are TRBV7-6 and TRBJ2-2; 12 positions agree with TRBD2. Germline CDR1 reads SGHVS; CDR2 reads FNYEAQ. CDR3 length: 19 residues. Trimming at V came to 0 bases and at J to 2 bases, leaving 7 bases not matched to a gene. CDR3 region: CASSLATTSGSTNTGELFF. In DNA form, the CDR3 reads TGTGCCAGCAGCTTAGCCACGACTAGCGGGAGCACCAACACCGGGGAGCTGTTTTTT.

The CDR3 loop reads CASSPWTSGRETQYF. CDR3 coding DNA: TGTGCCAGCAGCCCTTGGACTAGCGGGAGAGAGACCCAGTACTTC. V gene TRBV7-2 combines with J gene TRBJ2-5; 13 nucleotides match TRBD2. V trimming: 5 bases; J trimming: 4 bases; junction bases outside the gene matches: 4. This CDR3 contains 15 residues. Per the germline V gene, CDR1 is SGHTA and CDR2 is FQGNSA.

Only a few counts were recorded for this clonotype. J is TRBJ2-5 and V is TRBV7-9; D not resolved. This CDR3 has 13 amino acids. Trimming shortened V by 3 bases and J by 4 bases, and 9 bases separated the two germline ends. The germline gives CDR1 SEHNR, CDR2 FQNEAQ (reference sequence). CDR3 DNA: TGTGCCAGCAGCTTCATTTTTCTAGAGACCCAGTACTTC. Translated: CASSFIFLETQYF.

This clonotype was observed a few times. The rearrangement joins TRBV29-1 to TRBJ2-3; 7 nucleotides agree with TRBD2. Germline CDR1 SQVTM, CDR2 ANQGSEA. V shed 7 bases and J 5 bases; nucleotides not matched to a gene: 15. The CDR3 length is 15 residues. The CDR3 DNA follows: TGCAGCGCCTCTTACACCCTGGGCGGGGGAGATACGCAGTATTTT. This translates into CSASYTLGGGDTQYF.

At least ten counts were recorded for this clonotype. This chain links TRBV12-3 or TRBV12-4 with TRBJ2-7; 10 bases agree with TRBD1. The CDR3 covers 13 residues. V was pared by 3 bases and J by 6 bases, with 2 bases of the junction left unmatched. The CDR3 nucleotides are TGTGCCAGCAGTTTTGACAGGGGGCGCGAGCAGTACTTC. This sequence encodes CASSFDRGREQYF.

This clonotype was observed a few times. The chain links TRBV20-1 to TRBJ2-7; perhaps TRBD1 as D (5 bases). The CDR3 has 14 residues. Germline assignment: CDR1 DFQATT and CDR2 SNEGSKA (reference sequence). Trimming pared 6 bases from V and 3 bases from J, leaving 18 bases between. The CDR3 nucleotides are TGCAGTGCAAGCTCCCCCGGACACGACTACGAGCAGTACTTC. It yields the protein CSASSPGHDYEQYF.

The CDR3 DNA reads TGCAGCGTTGATGAGGCAGGGGGATTAGCTGGGGCCAACGTCCTGACTTTC. Translation: CSVDEAGGLAGANVLTF. The chain combines TRBV29-1 with TRBJ2-6, with 7 bases identical to TRBD1. Unmatched junction bases numbered 10, after V lost 3 bases and J lost 2 bases. Looked up from germline, CDR1 is SQVTM and CDR2 is ANQGSEA. The CDR3 length is 17 residues.

This rearrangement joins TRBV28 to TRBJ2-3; tentatively, D is TRBD1 (6 bases). Trimming shortened V by 3 bases and J by 2 bases, and 15 bases separated the two germline ends. Germline CDR1 is MDHEN and CDR2 is SYDVKM. This CDR3 has 16 amino acids. CDR3 in amino acids: CASSLGDTEYTDTQYF. DNA of the CDR3: TGTGCCAGCAGTTTGGGGGACACCGAATACACAGATACGCAGTATTTT.

This chain uses TRBV10-3 with TRBJ2-3; D remains unclear. V lost 6 bases and J 2 bases, leaving 12 bases between the germline ends. CDR3 length equals 14 residues. Per germline, CDR1 ENHRY and CDR2 SYGVKD. The CDR3 protein is CAIRSSPTTDTQYF. The CDR3 bases are TGTGCCATCAGGTCCAGTCCGACCACAGATACGCAGTATTTT.

This clonotype was observed many times. The chain links TRBV15 to TRBJ2-1; unclear D gene. Germline V gene data show CDR1 as LNHNV and CDR2 as YYDKDF (reference sequence). V lost 0 bases to trimming and J lost 7 bases, with 19 bases between them. CDR3 length: 17 residues. The CDR3 here is CATSRDTSTRRSNEQFF. The CDR3 coding sequence is TGTGCCACCAGCAGAGATACTTCTACGCGACGATCAAATGAGCAGTTCTTC.

This clonotype has more than one count but fewer than ten. The V and J genes are TRBV7-3 and TRBJ2-1; 10 bases line up with TRBD2. Germline values: CDR1 SGHTA, CDR2 FQGTGA. With V trimmed by 5 bases and J by 4 bases, 5 bases remained unmatched. The CDR3 is 15 residues long. The CDR3 nucleotides read TGTGCCAGCAGCATGACTAGCGGGTTTTACAATGAGCAGTTCTTC. This sequence encodes CASSMTSGFYNEQFF.

The genes are TRBV4-1 and TRBJ2-2; D remains unclear. Trimming pared 3 bases from V and 0 bases from J, leaving 8 bases between. The germline V gene has CDR1 MGHRA and CDR2 YSYEKL. CDR3 length: 15 residues. This CDR3 is CASSQHVANTGELFF. In DNA form, the CDR3 reads TGCGCCAGCAGCCAGCACGTAGCGAACACCGGGGAGCTGTTTTTT.

This clonotype was counted many times. The V and J genes are TRBV7-9 and TRBJ2-2, with D possibly matching TRBD1 (5 bases). This CDR3 is built from 16 residues. Per germline, CDR1 SEHNR and CDR2 FQNEAQ (reference sequence). Trimming removed 4 bases from V and 7 bases from J, with 19 bases in between. CDR3 sequence reads: CASSSAPRVTGGELFF. Here the CDR3 DNA reads TGTGCCAGCAGCTCCGCCCCCAGGGTGACGGGCGGGGAGCTGTTTTTT. Based on the CDR3 plus reference TRBV7-9 and TRBJ2-2, the full variable domain is DTGVSQNPRHKITKRGQNVTFRCDPISEHNRLYWYRQTLGQGPEFLTYFQNEAQLEKSRLLSDRFSAERPKGSFSTLEIQRTEQGDSAMYLCASSSAPRVTGGELFFGEGSRLTVL.